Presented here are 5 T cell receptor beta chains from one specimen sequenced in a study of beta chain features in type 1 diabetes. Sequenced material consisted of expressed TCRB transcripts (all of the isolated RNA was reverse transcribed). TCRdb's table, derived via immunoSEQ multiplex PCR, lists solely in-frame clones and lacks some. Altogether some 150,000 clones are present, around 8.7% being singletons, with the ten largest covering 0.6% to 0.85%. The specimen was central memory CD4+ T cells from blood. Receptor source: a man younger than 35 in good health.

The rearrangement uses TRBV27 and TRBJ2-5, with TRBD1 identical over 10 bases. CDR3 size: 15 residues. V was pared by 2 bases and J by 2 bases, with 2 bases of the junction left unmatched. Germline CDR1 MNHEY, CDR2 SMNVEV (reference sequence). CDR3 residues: CASSLGQGVQETQYF. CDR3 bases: TGTGCCAGCAGTTTAGGACAGGGGGTACAAGAGACCCAGTACTTC.

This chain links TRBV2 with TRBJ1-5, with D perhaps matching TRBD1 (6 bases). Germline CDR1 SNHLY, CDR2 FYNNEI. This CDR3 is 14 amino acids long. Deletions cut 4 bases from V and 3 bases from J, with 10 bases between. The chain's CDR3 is CASSVTGDNQPQHF. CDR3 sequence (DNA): TGTGCCAGCAGTGTGACAGGCGACAATCAGCCCCAGCATTTT.

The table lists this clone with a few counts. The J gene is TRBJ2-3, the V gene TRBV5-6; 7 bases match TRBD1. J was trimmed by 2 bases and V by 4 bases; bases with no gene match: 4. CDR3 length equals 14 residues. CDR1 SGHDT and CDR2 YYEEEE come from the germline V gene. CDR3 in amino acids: CASSRTGVTDTQYF. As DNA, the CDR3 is TGTGCCAGCAGCCGGACAGGAGTCACAGATACGCAGTATTTT.

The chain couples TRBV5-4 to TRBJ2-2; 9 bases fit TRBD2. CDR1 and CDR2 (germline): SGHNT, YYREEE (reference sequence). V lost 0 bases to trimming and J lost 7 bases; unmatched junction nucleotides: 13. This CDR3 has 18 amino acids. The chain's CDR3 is CASSLGIGGGAEIGELFF. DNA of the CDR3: TGTGCCAGCAGCTTGGGGATCGGCGGGGGGGCGGAGATCGGGGAGCTGTTTTTT.

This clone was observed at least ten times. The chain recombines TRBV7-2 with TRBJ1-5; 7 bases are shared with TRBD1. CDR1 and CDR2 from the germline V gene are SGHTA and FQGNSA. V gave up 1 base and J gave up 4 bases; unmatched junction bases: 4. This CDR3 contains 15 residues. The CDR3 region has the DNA TGTGCCAGCAGCTTAGTGTTACAGGGGAATCAGCCCCAGCATTTT. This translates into CASSLVLQGNQPQHF.